The subject of this entry is one T cell receptor beta chain. This sample was included in a study of PD-1 blockade in mismatch repair-deficient tumors. Some clones are missing from TCRdb's copy, which holds only in-frame ones; the method was immunoSEQ multiplex PCR. In the table there are fewer than 100,000 clones, roughly 80% of which are singletons. V lost 4 bases and J lost 6; bases outside the gene matches: 9. This CDR3 is built from 16 residues. CDR1 and CDR2 (germline): MNHEY, SVGAGI. V and J are TRBV6-5 and TRBJ2-1; 10 positions match TRBD1. The sample in question was peripheral blood, obtained 12 weeks after starting pembrolizumab. The TCR was taken from an adult with mismatch repair-deficient cancer. CDR3 bases: TGTGCCAGCAGTTTTTCCGGGACAGGGGATTTCAATGAGCAGTTCTTC. Translation gives CASSFSGTGDFNEQFF.